These 6 T cell receptor beta chains were all obtained from the same sample, sequenced in a study of T cells after yellow fever vaccination. TCRdb reanalysed the 5' RACE reads using MiXCR and keeps one entry per CDR3 protein. The sample holds 360,000 or so distinct CDR3 sequences, approximately 10% seen once. The specimen was PBMCs, collected on the day of the first yellow fever vaccination. These receptors were taken from a man aged 18 to 29 who received the YFV17D yellow fever vaccine.

This clonotype appeared many times. This chain connects TRBV27 to TRBJ2-5, with 9 bases lining up with TRBD2. After removal of 4 bases from V and 2 bases from J, the junction contained 8 bases not matched to a gene. This CDR3 is 16 amino acids long. CDR1 is MNHEY, CDR2 SMNVEV, per germline (reference sequence). The CDR3 nucleotides are TGTGCCAGCAGTTCCTTGGCTAGCGGGGAACAAGAGACCCAGTACTTC. This codes for CASSSLASGEQETQYF.

This clonotype came up a few times. This rearrangement joins TRBV28 to TRBJ1-2; tentative D call: TRBD1 (5 bases). In germline, CDR1 is MDHEN, CDR2 SYDVKM. This CDR3 comprises 12 residues. The V end was cut by 7 bases, the J end by 8 bases, with 14 bases between. The CDR3 DNA reads as TGTGCCAGCACCCTCTGGGGGTCCGGCTACACCTTC. Protein sequence: CASTLWGSGYTF.

This chain links TRBV2 with TRBJ1-3, with TRBD1 matching over 7 bases. CDR3 size: 13 residues. After removal of 5 bases from V and 7 bases from J, the junction contained 5 bases not matched to a gene. In germline, CDR1 is SNHLY, CDR2 FYNNEI. The CDR3 is CASSQEQGNTIYF. DNA for the CDR3: TGTGCCAGCAGTCAAGAACAGGGGAACACCATATATTTT.

This clonotype was detected a few times. The genes are TRBV15 and TRBJ2-3; the D gene is possibly TRBD2 (5 bases). Germline V gene lookup returns CDR1 LNHNV and CDR2 YYDKDF (reference sequence). Trimming shortened V by 4 bases and J by 8 bases, and 7 bases separated the two germline ends. There are 11 residues in the CDR3. The CDR3 reads CATSNEGTQYF. The CDR3 DNA follows: TGTGCCACCAGCAATGAGGGTACGCAGTATTTT.

The chain employs TRBV2 and TRBJ1-5, with D perhaps TRBD1 (6 bases). This CDR3 contains 14 residues. CDR1 is SNHLY and CDR2 is FYNNEI in the germline V gene. Trimming shortened V by 1 base and J by 6 bases, and 10 bases separated the two germline ends. The CDR3 protein is CASSEEPGAQPQHF. Here the CDR3 DNA reads TGTGCCAGCAGTGAAGAACCAGGGGCTCAGCCCCAGCATTTT.

V and J are TRBV7-9 and TRBJ2-3; TRBD2 matches at 7 bases. V lost 7 bases and J lost 0; bases outside the gene matches: 4. This CDR3 spans 14 amino acids. The germline gives CDR1 SEHNR, CDR2 FQNEAQ (reference sequence). The CDR3 protein is CASTLAVSTDTQYF. CDR3 sequence (DNA): TGTGCCAGCACCCTAGCGGTTAGCACAGATACGCAGTATTTT.